The T cell receptor beta chain under discussion was sequenced for a study of cytotoxic CD8 clonotypes in ibrutinib-treated CLL. Overall study context: Samples averaged 255,043 productive templates and 94,082 productive rearrangements. Overall study results and limits: Samples were collected at differing times from sustained-remission and progressing patients.

To note about this clone: The antigen remains undetermined.

The assay was immunoSEQ multiplex PCR, and TCRdb's table has in-frame clones only and misses some. The sample contains 110,000 to 150,000 clones, 60% to 85% of which appear only once. Trimming removed 1 base from V and 0 bases from J; junction bases left unmatched: 2. Germline-derived CDR1 and CDR2 are SGHTS and YDEGEE. The CDR3 length is 16 residues. About 2 micrograms of genomic DNA, which was extracted from cryopreserved PBMCs, served as the material used for the TCR beta libraries. The source is a human donor with chronic lymphocytic leukemia. The source material was PBMCs, sampled after 12 months of ibrutinib treatment. The chain links TRBV5-8 to TRBJ2-7; 12 bases fit TRBD1. The CDR3 nucleotides are TGTGCCAGCAGCTTGCCGGGACAGGGGGCCTCCTACGAGCAGTACTTC. Its translation is CASSLPGQGASYEQYF.